This T cell receptor (beta chain) came from a study of T cells in Graves' hyperthyroidism and ophthalmopathy. The study, taken as a whole, reports: A model of 13 V-J features distinguished ophthalmopathy from stable hyperthyroidism. Researchers found most expanded thyroid clonotypes above 0.001 in blood as well.

It was RNA transcripts that yielded the amplified TCR beta CDR3 regions. RT-PCR in the first round (using the HTBI primer set) targeted the TCR CDR3. TCRdb recomputed calls from the multiplex PCR reads with MiXCR, one row per CDR3 protein. This table has some 490,000 distinct CDR3 sequences, under 25% appearing once. Disease duration was under 3 months in the ophthalmopathy patients, who also had a Clinical Activity Score of at least 3 and a NOSPECS grade of at least 4. Approximately 10 ml of fresh peripheral blood supplied the PBMCs. This clonotype was seen a few times. Its target is unknown. Germline V gene lookup returns CDR1 SGHRS and CDR2 YFSETQ. V lost 0 bases, J lost 5 bases, and 14 bases lay in between. This CDR3 is 15 amino acids long.

The TCR originated in a woman in her 70s with Graves' ophthalmopathy. The sample consisted of blood. The rearrangement joins TRBV5-1 to TRBJ2-5, with D possibly called TRBD1 or TRBD2 (5 bases each). The CDR3 nucleotides are TGCGCCAGCAGCTTGGATCCAGGGAGCCGGGAGACCCAGTACTTC. This translates into CASSLDPGSRETQYF.